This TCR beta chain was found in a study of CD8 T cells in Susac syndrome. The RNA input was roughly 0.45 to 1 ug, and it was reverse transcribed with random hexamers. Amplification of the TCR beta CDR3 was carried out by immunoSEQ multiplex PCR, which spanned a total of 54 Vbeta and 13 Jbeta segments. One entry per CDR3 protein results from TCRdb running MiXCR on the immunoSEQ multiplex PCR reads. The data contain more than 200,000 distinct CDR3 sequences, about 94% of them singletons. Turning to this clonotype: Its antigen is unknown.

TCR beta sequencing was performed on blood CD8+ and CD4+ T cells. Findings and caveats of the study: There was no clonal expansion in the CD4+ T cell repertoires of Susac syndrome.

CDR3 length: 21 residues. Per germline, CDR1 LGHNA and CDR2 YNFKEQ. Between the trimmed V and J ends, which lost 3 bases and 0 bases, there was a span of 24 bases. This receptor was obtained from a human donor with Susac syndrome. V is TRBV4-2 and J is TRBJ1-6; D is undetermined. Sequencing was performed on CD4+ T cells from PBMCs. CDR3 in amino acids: CASSQENWTDYRSSYNSPLHF. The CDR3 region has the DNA TGTGCCAGCAGCCAGGAGAACTGGACGGATTATAGGAGCTCCTATAATTCACCCCTCCACTTT.